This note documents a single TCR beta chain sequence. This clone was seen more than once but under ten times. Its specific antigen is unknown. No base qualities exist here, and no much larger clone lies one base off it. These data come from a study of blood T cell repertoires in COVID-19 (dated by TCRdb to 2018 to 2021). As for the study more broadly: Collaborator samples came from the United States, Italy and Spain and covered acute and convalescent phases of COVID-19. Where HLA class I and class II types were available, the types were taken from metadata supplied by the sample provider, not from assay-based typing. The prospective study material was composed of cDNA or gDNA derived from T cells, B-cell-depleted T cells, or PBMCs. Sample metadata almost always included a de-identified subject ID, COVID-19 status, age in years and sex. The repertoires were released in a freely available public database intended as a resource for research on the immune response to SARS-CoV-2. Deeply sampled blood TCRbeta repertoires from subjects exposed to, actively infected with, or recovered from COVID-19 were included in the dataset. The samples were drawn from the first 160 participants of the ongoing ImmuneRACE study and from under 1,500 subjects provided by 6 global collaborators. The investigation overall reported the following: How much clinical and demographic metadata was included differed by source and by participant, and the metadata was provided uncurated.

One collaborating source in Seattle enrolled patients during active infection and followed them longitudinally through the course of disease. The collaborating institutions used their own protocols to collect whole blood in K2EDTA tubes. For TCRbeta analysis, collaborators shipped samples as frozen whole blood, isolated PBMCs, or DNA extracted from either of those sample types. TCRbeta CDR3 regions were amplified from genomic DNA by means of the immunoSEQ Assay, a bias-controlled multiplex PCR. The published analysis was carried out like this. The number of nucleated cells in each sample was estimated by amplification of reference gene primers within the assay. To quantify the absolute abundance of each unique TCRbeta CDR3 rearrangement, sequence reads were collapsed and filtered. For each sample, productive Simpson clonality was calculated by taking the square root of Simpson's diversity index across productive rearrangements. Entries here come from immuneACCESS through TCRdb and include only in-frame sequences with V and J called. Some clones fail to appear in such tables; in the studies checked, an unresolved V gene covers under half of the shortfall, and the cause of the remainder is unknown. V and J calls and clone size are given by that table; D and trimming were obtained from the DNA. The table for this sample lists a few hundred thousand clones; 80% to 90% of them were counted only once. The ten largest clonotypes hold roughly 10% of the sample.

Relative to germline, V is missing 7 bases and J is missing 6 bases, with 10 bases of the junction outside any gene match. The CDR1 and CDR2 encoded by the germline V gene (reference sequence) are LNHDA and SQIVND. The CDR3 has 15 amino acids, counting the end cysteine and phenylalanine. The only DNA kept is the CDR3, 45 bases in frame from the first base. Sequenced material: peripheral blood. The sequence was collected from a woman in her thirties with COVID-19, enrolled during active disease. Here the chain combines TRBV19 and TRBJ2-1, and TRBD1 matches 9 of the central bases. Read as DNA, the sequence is TGTGCCAGTACCCCCACAGGGGGCGCTTCCAATGAGCAGTTCTTC. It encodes CASTPTGGASNEQFF.